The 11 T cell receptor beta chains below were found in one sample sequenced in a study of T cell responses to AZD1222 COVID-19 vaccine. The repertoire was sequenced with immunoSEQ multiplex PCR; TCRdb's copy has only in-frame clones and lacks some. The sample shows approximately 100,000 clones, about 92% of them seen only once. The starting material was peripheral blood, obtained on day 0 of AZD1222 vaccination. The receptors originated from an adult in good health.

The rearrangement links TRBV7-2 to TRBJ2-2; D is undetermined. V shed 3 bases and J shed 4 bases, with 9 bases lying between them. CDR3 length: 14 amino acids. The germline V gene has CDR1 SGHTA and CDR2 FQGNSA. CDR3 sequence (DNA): TGTGCCAGCAGCTTGGCGGCGATCACCGGGGAGCTGTTTTTT. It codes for CASSLAAITGELFF.

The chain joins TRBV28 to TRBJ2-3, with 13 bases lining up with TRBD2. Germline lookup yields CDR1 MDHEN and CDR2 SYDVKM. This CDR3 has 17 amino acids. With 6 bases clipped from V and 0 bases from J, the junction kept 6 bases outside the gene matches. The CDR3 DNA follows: TGTGCCAGCAGCCCAGGGACTAGCGGGGCTAGCACAGATACGCAGTATTTT. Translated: CASSPGTSGASTDTQYF. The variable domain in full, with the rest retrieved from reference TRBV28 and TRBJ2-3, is DVKVTQSSRYLVKRTGEKVFLECVQDMDHENMFWYRQDPGLGLRLIYFSYDVKMKEKGDIPEGYSVSREKKERFSLILESASTNQTSMYLCASSPGTSGASTDTQYFGPGTRLTVL.

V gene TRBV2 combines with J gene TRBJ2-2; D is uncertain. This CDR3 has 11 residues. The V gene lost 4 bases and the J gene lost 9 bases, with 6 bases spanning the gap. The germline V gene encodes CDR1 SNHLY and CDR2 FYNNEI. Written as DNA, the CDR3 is TGTGCCAGCAGTGCGGAACGGGAGCTGTTTTTT. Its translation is CASSAERELFF. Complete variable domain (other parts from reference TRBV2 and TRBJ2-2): EPEVTQTPSHQVTQMGQEVILRCVPISNHLYFYWYRQILGQKVEFLVSFYNNEISEKSEIFDDQFSVERPDGSNFTLKIRSTKLEDSAMYFCASSAERELFFGEGSRLTVL.

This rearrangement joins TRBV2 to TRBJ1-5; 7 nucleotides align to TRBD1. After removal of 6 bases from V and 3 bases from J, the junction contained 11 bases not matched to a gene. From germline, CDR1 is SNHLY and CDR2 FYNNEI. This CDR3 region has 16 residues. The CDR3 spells CASSELGTENNQPQHF. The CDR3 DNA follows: TGTGCCAGCAGCGAACTAGGGACAGAAAACAATCAGCCCCAGCATTTT.

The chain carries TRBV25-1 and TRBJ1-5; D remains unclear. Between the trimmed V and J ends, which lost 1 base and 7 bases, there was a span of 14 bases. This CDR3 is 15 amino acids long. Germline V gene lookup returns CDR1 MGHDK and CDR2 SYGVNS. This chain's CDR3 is CASSEFIQAQQPQHF. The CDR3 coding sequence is TGTGCCAGCAGTGAATTTATTCAGGCACAACAGCCCCAGCATTTT.

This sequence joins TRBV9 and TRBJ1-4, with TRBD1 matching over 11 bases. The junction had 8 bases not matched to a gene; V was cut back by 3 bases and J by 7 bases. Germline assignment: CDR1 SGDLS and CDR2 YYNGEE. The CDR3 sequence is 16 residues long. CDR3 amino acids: CASSARDRGVSEKLFF. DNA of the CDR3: TGTGCCAGCAGCGCTCGGGACAGGGGGGTCTCTGAAAAACTGTTTTTT.

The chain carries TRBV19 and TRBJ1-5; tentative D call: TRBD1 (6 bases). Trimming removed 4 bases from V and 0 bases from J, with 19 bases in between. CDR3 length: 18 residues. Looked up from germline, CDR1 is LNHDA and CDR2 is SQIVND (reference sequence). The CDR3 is CASSKRLLDRYSNQPQHF. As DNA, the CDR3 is TGTGCCAGTAGTAAACGACTCCTCGACAGGTATAGCAATCAGCCCCAGCATTTT.

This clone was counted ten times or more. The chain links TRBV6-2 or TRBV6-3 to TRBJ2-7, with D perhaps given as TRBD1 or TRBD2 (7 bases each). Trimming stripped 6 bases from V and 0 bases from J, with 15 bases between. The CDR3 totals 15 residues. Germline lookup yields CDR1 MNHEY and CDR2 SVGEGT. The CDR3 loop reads CASSPSGDSSYEQYF. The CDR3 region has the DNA TGTGCCAGCAGCCCCAGCGGGGACAGCTCCTACGAGCAGTACTTC.

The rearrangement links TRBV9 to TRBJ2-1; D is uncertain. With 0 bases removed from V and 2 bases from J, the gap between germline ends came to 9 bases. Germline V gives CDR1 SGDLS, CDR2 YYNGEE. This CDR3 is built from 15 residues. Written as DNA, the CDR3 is TGTGCCAGCAGCGTAGGAATGGAGCCCTACAATGAGCAGTTCTTC. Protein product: CASSVGMEPYNEQFF. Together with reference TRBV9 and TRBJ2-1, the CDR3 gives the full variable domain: DSGVTQTPKHLITATGQRVTLRCSPRSGDLSVYWYQQSLDQGLQFLIQYYNGEERAKGNILERFSAQQFPDLHSELNLSSLELGDSALYFCASSVGMEPYNEQFFGPGTRLTVL.

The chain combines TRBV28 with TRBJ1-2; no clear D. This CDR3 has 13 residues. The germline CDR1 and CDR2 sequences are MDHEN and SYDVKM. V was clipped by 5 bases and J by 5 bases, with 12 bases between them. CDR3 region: CASSPPGWYGYTF. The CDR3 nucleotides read TGTGCCAGCAGTCCTCCGGGGTGGTATGGCTACACCTTC.

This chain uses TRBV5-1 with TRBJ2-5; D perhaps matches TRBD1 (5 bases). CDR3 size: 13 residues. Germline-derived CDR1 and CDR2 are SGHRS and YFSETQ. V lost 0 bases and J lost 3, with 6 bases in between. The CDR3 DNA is TGCGCCAGCAGCTTGGACAGGAAAGAGACCCAGTACTTC. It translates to CASSLDRKETQYF.